These 5 T cell receptor beta chains were all obtained from the same sample, sequenced in a study of T cell responses to AZD1222 COVID-19 vaccine. Repertoires were generated with immunoSEQ multiplex PCR, while TCRdb's copy carries only in-frame clones and drops some. The table lists over 120,000 clones, around 83% of them singletons. This material consisted of peripheral blood, taken 28 days after the second AZD1222 dose. The receptors come from an adult who received the AZD1222 COVID-19 vaccine.

This clone was found once. The CDR3 nucleotides are TGCGCCAGCAGCCCTACTAGCGGGGGTGCGGGGGATACGCAGTATTTT. Its translation: CASSPTSGGAGDTQYF. This sequence joins TRBV5-1 and TRBJ2-3; 11 positions agree with TRBD2. J lost 6 bases, V lost 4 bases, and 10 bases had no gene match. Germline V lookup: CDR1 SGHRS, CDR2 YFSETQ. The length of the CDR3 is 16 residues.

The chain joins TRBV27 to TRBJ1-4; the D is unclear. Trimming took off 6 bases at V and 6 bases at J, with 5 bases between the two ends. The germline V gene encodes CDR1 MNHEY and CDR2 SMNVEV (reference sequence). This CDR3 comprises 11 residues. The CDR3 is CASRQDEKLFF. CDR3 in DNA: TGTGCCAGCAGGCAAGATGAAAAACTGTTTTTT.

The CDR3 spells CAWTGLAGVEDTQYF. The CDR3 DNA follows: TGTGCCTGGACCGGACTAGCGGGAGTAGAGGATACGCAGTATTTT. V and J are TRBV30 and TRBJ2-3; TRBD2 matches at 13 bases. The CDR3 loop spans 15 amino acids. V lost 4 bases and J lost 6; bases outside the gene matches: 7. Germline CDR1 is GTSNPN and CDR2 is SVGIG (reference sequence).

The rearrangement uses TRBV10-2 and TRBJ2-1; D is perhaps TRBD2 (7 bases). CDR1 and CDR2 (germline): WSHSY, SAAADI. The CDR3 contains 17 residues. Trimming removed 0 bases at V and 7 bases at J, with 19 bases between. In DNA form, the CDR3 reads TGCGCCAGCAGTGAGTCTTGGTTGGGGGGGCCTGAGAATGAGCAGTTCTTC. Translation: CASSESWLGGPENEQFF.

The chain is built from TRBV3-1 (or the pseudogene TRBV3-2) and TRBJ2-1; 7 nucleotides agree with TRBD1. The germline gives CDR1 LGHDT, CDR2 YNNKEL (reference sequence). This CDR3 has 16 amino acids. V was pared by 4 bases and J by 3 bases, with 9 bases of the junction left unmatched. The chain's CDR3 is CASSRTGTAIYNEQFF. The CDR3 DNA sequence: TGTGCCAGCAGCCGGACCGGGACAGCGATCTACAATGAGCAGTTCTTC.